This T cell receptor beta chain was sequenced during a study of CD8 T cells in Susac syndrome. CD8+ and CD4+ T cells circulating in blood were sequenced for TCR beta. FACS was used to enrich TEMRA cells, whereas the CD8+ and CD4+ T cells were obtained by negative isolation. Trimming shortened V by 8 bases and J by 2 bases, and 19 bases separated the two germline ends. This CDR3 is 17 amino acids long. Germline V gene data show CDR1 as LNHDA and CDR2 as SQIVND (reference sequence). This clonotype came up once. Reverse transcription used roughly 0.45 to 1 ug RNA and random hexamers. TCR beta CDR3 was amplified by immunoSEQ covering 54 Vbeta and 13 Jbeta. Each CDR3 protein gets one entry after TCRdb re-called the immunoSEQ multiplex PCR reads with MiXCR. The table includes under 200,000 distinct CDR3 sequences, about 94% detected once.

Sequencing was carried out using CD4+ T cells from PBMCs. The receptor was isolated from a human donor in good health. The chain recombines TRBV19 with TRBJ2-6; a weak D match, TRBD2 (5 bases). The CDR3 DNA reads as TGTGCCAGTGGCCGGGATCTCCTAACCACTGGGGCCAACGTCCTGACTTTC. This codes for CASGRDLLTTGANVLTF.